In this sample, the clone carrying this T cell receptor (beta chain) turned up a few times. Its antigen is unidentified. The source of the sample is a study of T-cell memory formation after mild COVID-19. Study observations and caveats: Those CD4+ clones that contracted were mainly in CM and EM (CD8+ ones in EMRA).

A single record per CDR3 protein comes from TCRdb applying MiXCR to the 5' RACE reads. The sample lists about 320,000 distinct CDR3 sequences, roughly an eighth occurring once. The germline gives CDR1 SGHTA, CDR2 FQGNSA. The CDR3 extends over 16 amino acids. V was clipped by 4 bases and J by 3 bases, with 13 bases between them. The sequenced material came from PBMCs or a T cell subset sorted from them (not recorded which). The TCR was taken from a man aged 18 to 29 who had mild COVID-19 (a few samples of this study predate the infection). Cell type and time point are not known. V gene TRBV7-2 combines with J gene TRBJ2-6; no clear D. The CDR3 spells CASSSETYRGANVLTF. CDR3 bases: TGTGCCAGCAGCTCGGAGACATATCGTGGGGCCAACGTCCTGACTTTC.